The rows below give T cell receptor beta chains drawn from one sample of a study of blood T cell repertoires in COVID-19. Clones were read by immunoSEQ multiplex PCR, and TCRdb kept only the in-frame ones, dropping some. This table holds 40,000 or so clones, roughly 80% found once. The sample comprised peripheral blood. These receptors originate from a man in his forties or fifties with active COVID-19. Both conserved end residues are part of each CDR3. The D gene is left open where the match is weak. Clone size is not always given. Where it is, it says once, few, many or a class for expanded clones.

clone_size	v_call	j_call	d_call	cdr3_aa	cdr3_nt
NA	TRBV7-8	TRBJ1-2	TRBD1	CASSDQGVGGYTF	TGTGCCAGCAGCGACCAGGGGGTAGGGGGCTACACCTTC
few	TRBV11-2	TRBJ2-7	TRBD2	CASSLLRGGREQYF	TGTGCCAGCAGCTTATTGCGGGGGGGTCGGGAGCAGTACTTC
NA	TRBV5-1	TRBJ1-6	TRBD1	CASRGGTAFNSPLHF	TGCGCCAGCAGAGGCGGGACAGCTTTTAATTCACCCCTCCACTTT
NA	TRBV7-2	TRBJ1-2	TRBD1	CASSLGRTGNFDYGYTF	TGTGCCAGCAGCTTAGGTCGGACAGGGAATTTTGACTATGGCTACACCTTC
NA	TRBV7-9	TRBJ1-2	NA	CASSLGQVVGYTF	TGTGCCAGCAGCTTAGGACAGGTCGTTGGCTACACCTTC
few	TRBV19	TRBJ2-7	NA	CASSTTRGTAYEQYF	TGTGCCAGTAGCACCACTCGGGGAACAGCCTACGAGCAGTACTTC
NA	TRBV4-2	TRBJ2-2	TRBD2	CASSRTSGSVGAPQFANTGELFF	TGTGCCAGCAGCCGGACTAGCGGGAGTGTGGGTGCTCCTCAATTCGCGAACACCGGGGAGCTGTTTTTT
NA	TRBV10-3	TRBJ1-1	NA	CAIRQGTEAFF	TGTGCCATCAGACAGGGAACTGAAGCTTTCTTT
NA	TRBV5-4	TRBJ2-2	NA	CASSLDRNTGELFF	TGTGCCAGCAGCTTAGACAGGAACACCGGGGAGCTGTTTTTT
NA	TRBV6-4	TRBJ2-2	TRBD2	CASSRTSGGIENTGELFF	TGTGCCAGCAGTCGGACTAGCGGGGGGATAGAGAACACCGGGGAGCTGTTTTTT
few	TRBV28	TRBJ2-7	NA	CASSLSSGRRFHEQYF	TGTGCCAGCAGTTTATCTTCAGGGCGAAGGTTCCACGAGCAGTACTTC